The TCR beta chain described here comes from a study of blood T cell repertoires in COVID-19. CDR3 length: 13 residues. Germline V gene lookup returns CDR1 SNHLY and CDR2 FYNNEI. The V gene lost 7 bases and the J gene lost 4 bases, with 13 bases spanning the gap. Profiling relied on immunoSEQ multiplex PCR, and the TCRdb table lists in-frame clones only, not all of them. Counted here are a few hundred thousand clones, 82% occurring once; the ten biggest clones make up over 4%. The source is a woman between 70 and 85 years old with COVID-19, enrolled during active disease. The rearrangement links TRBV2 to TRBJ1-2, with D perhaps TRBD1 (5 bases). Source material: peripheral blood. This chain's CDR3 is CASIRGRGYGYTF. CDR3 coding DNA: TGTGCCAGCATCCGAGGGAGGGGCTATGGCTACACCTTC.